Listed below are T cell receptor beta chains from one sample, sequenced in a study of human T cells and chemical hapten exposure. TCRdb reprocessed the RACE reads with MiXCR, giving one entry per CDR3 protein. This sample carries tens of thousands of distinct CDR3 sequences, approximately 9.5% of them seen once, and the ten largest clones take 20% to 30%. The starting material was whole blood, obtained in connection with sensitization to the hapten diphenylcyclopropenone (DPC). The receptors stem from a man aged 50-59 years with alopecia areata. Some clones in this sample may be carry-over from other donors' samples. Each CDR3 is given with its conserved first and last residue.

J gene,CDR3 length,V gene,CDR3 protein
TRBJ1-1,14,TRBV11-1,CASSLAQGLAEAFF
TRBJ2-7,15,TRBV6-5,CASSYRGQGAYEQYF
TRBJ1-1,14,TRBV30,CAWRVQSSGTEAFF
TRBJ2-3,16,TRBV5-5,CASSVGGLASTDTQYF
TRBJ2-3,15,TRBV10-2,CASSESEGWTDTQYF
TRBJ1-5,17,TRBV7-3,CASSSHGRALGHQPQHF
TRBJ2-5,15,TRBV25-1,CASSEFGGARETQYF
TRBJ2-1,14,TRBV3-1,CASSQGTSYNEQFF
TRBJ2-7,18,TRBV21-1,CASSNFTSGRDPDYEQYF
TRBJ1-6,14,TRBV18,CASSPGDRASPLHF
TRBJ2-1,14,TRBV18,CASSNLAGLNEQFF
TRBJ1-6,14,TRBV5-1,CASRVADEDSPLHF
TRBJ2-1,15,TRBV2,CASSEVWTGEGEQFF
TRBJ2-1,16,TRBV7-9,CASSPLLAGGPNEQFF
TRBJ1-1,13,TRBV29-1,CSVRGQGNTEAFF
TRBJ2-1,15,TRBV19,CASSIEGSSYNEQFF
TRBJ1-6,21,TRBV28,CASTLGLLGQGRRTLNSPLHF
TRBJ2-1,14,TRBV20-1,CSANPTSGRNEQFF
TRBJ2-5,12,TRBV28,CASNSAQETQYF
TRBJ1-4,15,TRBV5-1,CASSPGGVLNEKLFF
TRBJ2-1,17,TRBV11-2,CASSLDLELSSYNEQFF
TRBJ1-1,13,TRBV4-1,CASSQVRYTEAFF
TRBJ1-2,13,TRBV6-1,CASSESGLYGYTF
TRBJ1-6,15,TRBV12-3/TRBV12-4,CASSGKGWGNSPLHF
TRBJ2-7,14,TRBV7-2,CASSLGYSSYEQYF
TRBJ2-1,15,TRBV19,CASSIVGTNYNEQFF
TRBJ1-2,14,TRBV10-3,CAISSSSGADGYTF
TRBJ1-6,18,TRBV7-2,CASSSGGLLSSYNSPLHF